The clone carrying this T cell receptor beta chain was found once. Antigen specificity is unknown. This sample stems from a study of cytomegalovirus exposure and HLA in healthy donors. Study findings and constraints: In an earlier analysis, about 87% or about 30%: the productive usage of most TCR beta V segments. CMV serostatus was the sole immune exposure information available.

V gave up 3 bases and J gave up 5 bases, with 8 bases separating them. This CDR3 comprises 14 residues. Germline V gives CDR1 KGHSH, CDR2 LQKENI. PCR employed 60 Vbeta and 13 Jbeta primers. Using immunoSEQ multiplex PCR, the repertoire was profiled, and TCRdb retains in-frame clones only, with some absent. The sample lists 100,000 or so clones, about four fifths occurring once. Material for sequencing was PBMCs. The receptor was derived from a man between 25 and 39 years old in good health and CMV-seronegative. V usage is TRBV18 and J usage is TRBJ1-6; D uncertain. The CDR3 coding sequence is TGTGCCAGCTCACCTCGTCTCGATAATTCACCCCTCCACTTT. This gives the protein CASSPRLDNSPLHF.